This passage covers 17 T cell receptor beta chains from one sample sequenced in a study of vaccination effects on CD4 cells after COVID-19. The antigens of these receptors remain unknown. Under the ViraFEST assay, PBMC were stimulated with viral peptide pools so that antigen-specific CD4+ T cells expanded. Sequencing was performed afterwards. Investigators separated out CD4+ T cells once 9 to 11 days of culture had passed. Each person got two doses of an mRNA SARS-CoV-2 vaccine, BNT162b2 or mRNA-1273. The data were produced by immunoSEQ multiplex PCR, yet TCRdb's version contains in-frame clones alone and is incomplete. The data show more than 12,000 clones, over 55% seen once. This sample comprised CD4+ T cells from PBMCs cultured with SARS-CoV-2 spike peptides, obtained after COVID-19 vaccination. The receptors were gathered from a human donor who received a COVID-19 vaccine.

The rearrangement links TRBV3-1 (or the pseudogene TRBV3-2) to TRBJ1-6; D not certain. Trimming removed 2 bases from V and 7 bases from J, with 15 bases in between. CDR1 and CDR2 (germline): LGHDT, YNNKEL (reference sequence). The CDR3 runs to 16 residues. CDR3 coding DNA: TGTGCCAGCAGCCAATTAAGAAGTAGAACAAATTCACCCCTCCACTTT. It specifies CASSQLRSRTNSPLHF.

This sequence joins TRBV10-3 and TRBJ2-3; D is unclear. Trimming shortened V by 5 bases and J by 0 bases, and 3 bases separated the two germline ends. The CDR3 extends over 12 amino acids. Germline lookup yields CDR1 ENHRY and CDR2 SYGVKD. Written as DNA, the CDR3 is TGTGCCATCAGTTATAGCACAGATACGCAGTATTTT. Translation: CAISYSTDTQYF.

In nucleotides, the CDR3 is TGTGCCAGCAGCGAGACTGCGAACACTGAAGCTTTCTTT. Encoded protein: CASSETANTEAFF. This chain joins TRBV6-5 and TRBJ1-1; no firm D call. Germline CDR1 and CDR2: MNHEY and SVGAGI. Trimming shortened V by 6 bases and J by 1 base, and 9 bases separated the two germline ends. The CDR3 is 13 residues long.

CDR3 nucleotides: TGTGCCAGCAGTGAAGTTAGGGGGCGCACAGATACGCAGTATTTT. It is translated as CASSEVRGRTDTQYF. This chain uses TRBV25-1 with TRBJ2-3; 7 bases are shared with TRBD1. The CDR3 covers 15 residues. The V gene end was trimmed by 2 bases and the J gene end by 1 base; junction bases not matched to a gene: 3. CDR1 MGHDK and CDR2 SYGVNS come from the germline V gene.

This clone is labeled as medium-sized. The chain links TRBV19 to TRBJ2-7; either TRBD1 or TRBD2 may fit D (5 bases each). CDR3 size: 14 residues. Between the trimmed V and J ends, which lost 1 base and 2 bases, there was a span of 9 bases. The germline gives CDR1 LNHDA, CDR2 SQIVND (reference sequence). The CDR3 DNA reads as TGTGCCAGTAGTATAGGGGGGAGCGCCTACGAGCAGTACTTC. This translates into CASSIGGSAYEQYF.

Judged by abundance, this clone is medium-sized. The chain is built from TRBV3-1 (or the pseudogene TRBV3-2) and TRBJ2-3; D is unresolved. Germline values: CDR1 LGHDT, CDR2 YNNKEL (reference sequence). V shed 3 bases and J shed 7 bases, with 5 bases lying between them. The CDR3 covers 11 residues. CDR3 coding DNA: TGTGCCAGCAGCCAGGCTAATACGCAGTATTTT. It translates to CASSQANTQYF.

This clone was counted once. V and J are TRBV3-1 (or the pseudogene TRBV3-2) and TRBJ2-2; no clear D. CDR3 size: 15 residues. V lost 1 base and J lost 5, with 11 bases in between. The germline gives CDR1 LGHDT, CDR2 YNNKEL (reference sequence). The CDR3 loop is CASSQASKRTGELFF. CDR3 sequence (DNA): TGTGCCAGCAGCCAAGCCTCGAAGCGAACCGGGGAGCTGTTTTTT.

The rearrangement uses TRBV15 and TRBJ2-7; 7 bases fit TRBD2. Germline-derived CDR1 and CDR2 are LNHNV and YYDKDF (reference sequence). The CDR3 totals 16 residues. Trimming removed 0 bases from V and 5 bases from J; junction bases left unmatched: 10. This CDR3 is CATSRDGRETSDEQYF. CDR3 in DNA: TGTGCCACCAGCAGAGATGGGCGGGAGACGTCGGACGAGCAGTACTTC.

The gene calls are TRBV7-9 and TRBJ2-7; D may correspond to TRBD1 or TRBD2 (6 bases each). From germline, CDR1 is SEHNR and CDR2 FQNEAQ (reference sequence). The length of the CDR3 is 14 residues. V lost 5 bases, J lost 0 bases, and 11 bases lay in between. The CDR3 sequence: CASSLSGASYEQYF. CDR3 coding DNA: TGTGCCAGCAGCCTCTCGGGGGCCTCCTACGAGCAGTACTTC.

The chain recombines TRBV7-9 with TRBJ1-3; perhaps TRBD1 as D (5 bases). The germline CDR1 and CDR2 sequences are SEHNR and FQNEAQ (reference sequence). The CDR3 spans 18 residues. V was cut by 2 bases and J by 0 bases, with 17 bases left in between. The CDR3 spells CASSLPSRADRSGNTIYF. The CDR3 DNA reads TGTGCCAGCAGCTTACCTTCCAGGGCCGATCGCTCTGGAAACACCATATATTTT.

The CDR3 DNA is TGTGCCAGCAGTTCTGGAGGGACAGTCTCTGGAAACACCATATATTTT. It encodes CASSSGGTVSGNTIYF. The chain uses TRBV28 and TRBJ1-3, with TRBD1 matching over 7 bases. With 4 bases clipped from V and 0 bases from J, the junction kept 6 bases outside the gene matches. The germline CDR1 and CDR2 sequences are MDHEN and SYDVKM. The CDR3 loop spans 16 amino acids.

This CDR3 is CASSYSPLGRALNQPQHF. DNA for the CDR3: TGTGCCAGCAGTTACTCCCCCCTCGGCAGGGCCCTCAATCAGCCCCAGCATTTT. V is TRBV6-2 or TRBV6-3 and J is TRBJ1-5; D may be TRBD1 (5 bases). Trimming removed 0 bases at V and 3 bases at J, with 18 bases between. This CDR3 comprises 18 residues. Germline CDR1 and CDR2: MNHEY and SVGEGT.

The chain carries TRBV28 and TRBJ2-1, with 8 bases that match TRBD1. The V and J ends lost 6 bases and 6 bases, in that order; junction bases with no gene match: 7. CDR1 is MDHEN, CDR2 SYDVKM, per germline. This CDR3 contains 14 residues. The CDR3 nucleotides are TGTGCCAGCAGGCCGGGACAGGCCCCCAATGAGCAGTTCTTC. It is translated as CASRPGQAPNEQFF. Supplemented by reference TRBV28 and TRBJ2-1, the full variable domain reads DVKVTQSSRYLVKRTGEKVFLECVQDMDHENMFWYRQDPGLGLRLIYFSYDVKMKEKGDIPEGYSVSREKKERFSLILESASTNQTSMYLCASRPGQAPNEQFFGPGTRLTVL.

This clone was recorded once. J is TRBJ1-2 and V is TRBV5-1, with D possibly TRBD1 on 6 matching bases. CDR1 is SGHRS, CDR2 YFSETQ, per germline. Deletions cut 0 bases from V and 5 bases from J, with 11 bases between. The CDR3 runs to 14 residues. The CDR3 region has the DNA TGCGCCAGCAGCTTGGCCGGGGGCAATTATGGCTACACCTTC. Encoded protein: CASSLAGGNYGYTF.

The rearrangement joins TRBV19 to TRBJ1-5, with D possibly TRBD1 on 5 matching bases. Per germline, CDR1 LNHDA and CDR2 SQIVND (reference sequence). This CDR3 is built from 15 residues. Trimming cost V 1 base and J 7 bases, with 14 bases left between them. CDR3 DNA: TGTGCCAGTAGTATAGTTGGGGGAGCCATCCAGCCCCAGCATTTT. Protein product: CASSIVGGAIQPQHF. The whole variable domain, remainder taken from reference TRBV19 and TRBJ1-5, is DGGITQSPKYLFRKEGQNVTLSCEQNLNHDAMYWYRQDPGQGLRLIYYSQIVNDFQKGDIAEGYSVSREKKESFPLTVTSAQKNPTAFYLCASSIVGGAIQPQHFGDGTRLSIL.

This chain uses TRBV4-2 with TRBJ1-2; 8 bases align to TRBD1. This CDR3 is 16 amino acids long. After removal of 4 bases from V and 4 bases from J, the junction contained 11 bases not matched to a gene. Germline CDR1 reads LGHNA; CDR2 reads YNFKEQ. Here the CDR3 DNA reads TGTGCCAGCAGCCTTAACCAGGGGGCCAGTCGCTATGGCTACACCTTC. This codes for CASSLNQGASRYGYTF.

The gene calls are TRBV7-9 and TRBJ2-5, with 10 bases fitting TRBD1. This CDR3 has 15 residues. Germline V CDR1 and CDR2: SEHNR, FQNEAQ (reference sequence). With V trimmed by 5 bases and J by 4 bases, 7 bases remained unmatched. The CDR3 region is CASSRTGTGVETQYF. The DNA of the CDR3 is TGTGCCAGCAGCAGAACCGGGACAGGGGTAGAGACCCAGTACTTC.